One and the same sample provided the 31 T cell receptor beta chains below, sequenced in a study of blood T cell repertoires in COVID-19. Using immunoSEQ multiplex PCR, the repertoire was profiled, and TCRdb retains in-frame clones only, with some absent. The sample gives roughly 130,000 clones, roughly nine tenths of which show up once; roughly 3.7% is in the top ten. The material sequenced was peripheral blood. The receptors stem from a man aged 45-65 years with active COVID-19.

CDR3 bases: TGTGCCAGCAGCCCGCGGGGGGGGAGCGAGCAGTACTTC. This gives the protein CASSPRGGSEQYF. The chain is built from TRBV7-9 and TRBJ2-7; 9 nucleotides match TRBD2. After removal of 5 bases from V and 6 bases from J, the junction contained 5 bases not matched to a gene. The germline CDR1 and CDR2 sequences are SEHNR and FQNEAQ (reference sequence). The CDR3 extends over 13 amino acids.

This sequence joins TRBV5-6 and TRBJ2-7; 7 bases align to TRBD1. V trimming: 3 bases; J trimming: 2 bases; junction bases outside the gene matches: 14. Germline V lookup: CDR1 SGHDT, CDR2 YYEEEE. The CDR3 extends over 17 amino acids. The CDR3 DNA sequence: TGTGCCAGCAGCTACCGGGACAGCTCAATTTTTACCTACGAGCAGTACGTC. Protein product: CASSYRDSSIFTYEQYV.

This chain joins TRBV28 and TRBJ1-1, with 7 bases aligning to TRBD1. V gave up 6 bases and J gave up 4 bases; unmatched junction bases: 8. Germline V lookup: CDR1 MDHEN, CDR2 SYDVKM. The CDR3 runs 14 residues. CDR3 in DNA: TGTGCCAGCAGGAACAGGGGCGGAAGCACTGAAGCTTTCTTT. Translation gives CASRNRGGSTEAFF.

The V gene is TRBV9, the J gene TRBJ2-1, with TRBD1 matching over 12 bases. CDR1 and CDR2 (germline): SGDLS, YYNGEE. V was clipped by 3 bases and J by 9 bases; unmatched bases: 7. This CDR3 comprises 15 residues. The CDR3 sequence is CASSAGTGGNGEQFF. The CDR3 DNA reads TGTGCCAGCAGCGCTGGGACAGGGGGCAACGGTGAGCAGTTCTTC.

This chain links TRBV11-3 with TRBJ2-1; D gene unclear. The CDR3 is 12 residues long. Germline V lookup: CDR1 SGHNT, CDR2 YENEEA. The V end was cut by 0 bases, the J end by 9 bases, with 6 bases between. The CDR3 region has the DNA TGTGCCAGCAGCTTAGAGTCCGTTGAGCAGTTCTTC. Amino acid sequence: CASSLESVEQFF. The full variable domain, completed using reference TRBV11-3 and TRBJ2-1, is EAGVVQSPRYKIIEKKQPVAFWCNPISGHNTLYWYLQNLGQGPELLIRYENEEAVDDSQLPKDRFSAERLKGVDSTLKIQPAELGDSAVYLCASSLESVEQFFGPGTRLTVL.

The chain employs TRBV3-1 (or the pseudogene TRBV3-2) and TRBJ2-7, with a possible D match to TRBD2 (6 bases). CDR3 length: 15 residues. Germline V lookup: CDR1 LGHDT, CDR2 YNNKEL (reference sequence). Trimming pared 3 bases from V and 6 bases from J, leaving 18 bases between. CDR3 in amino acids: CASSHPSGGIGEQYF. CDR3 nucleotides: TGTGCCAGCAGCCACCCCAGTGGGGGGATCGGCGAGCAGTACTTC.

This chain joins TRBV11-2 and TRBJ1-1; D remains ambiguous. The CDR3 is 15 residues long. Germline V CDR1 and CDR2: SGHAT, FQNNGV. The V gene lost 5 bases and the J gene lost 0 bases, with 13 bases spanning the gap. CDR3 in DNA: TGTGCCAGCAGCGTATCGGAGACCATGAACACTGAAGCTTTCTTT. This encodes CASSVSETMNTEAFF.

The chain employs TRBV27 and TRBJ1-1; 8 bases align to TRBD1. The germline V gene has CDR1 MNHEY and CDR2 SMNVEV (reference sequence). Trimming cost V 5 bases and J 0 bases; bases outside gene matches: 5. The CDR3 has 15 amino acids. The CDR3 bases are TGTGCCAGCAGTCCCCGGACAGGGATGAACACTGAAGCTTTCTTT. This encodes CASSPRTGMNTEAFF.

The chain couples TRBV7-2 to TRBJ2-1, with 9 bases that match TRBD2. V dropped 2 bases and J dropped 5; count of bases not matched to a gene: 4. The CDR3 contains 15 residues. CDR1 SGHTA and CDR2 FQGNSA come from the germline V gene. CDR3 sequence reads: CASSLMTSGHNEQFF. DNA of the CDR3: TGTGCCAGCAGCTTAATGACTAGCGGTCACAATGAGCAGTTCTTC.

This chain links TRBV6-5 with TRBJ2-3; 7 bases agree with TRBD1. Germline V gene sequence: CDR1 MNHEY, CDR2 SVGAGI. V shed 4 bases and J 0 bases; nucleotides not matched to a gene: 7. The CDR3 is 16 residues long. The CDR3 protein is CASSLRTGVSTDTQYF. CDR3 bases: TGTGCCAGCAGTTTACGGACAGGAGTTAGCACAGATACGCAGTATTTT.

The chain employs TRBV6-5 and TRBJ2-5; the D is unclear. The CDR3 sequence is 12 residues long. The germline V gene has CDR1 MNHEY and CDR2 SVGAGI. V was cut by 2 bases and J by 5 bases, with 6 bases left in between. The CDR3 DNA is TGTGCCAGCAGTTACGGGCCGGAGACCCAGTACTTC. It codes for CASSYGPETQYF.

The chain is built from TRBV4-1 and TRBJ2-3; D is possibly TRBD1 (6 bases). With 3 bases removed from V and 3 bases from J, the gap between germline ends came to 16 bases. This CDR3 is 16 amino acids long. CDR1 and CDR2 from the germline V gene are MGHRA and YSYEKL. CDR3: CASSHTIIQGTDTQYF. In nucleotides, the CDR3 is TGCGCCAGCAGCCATACTATTATCCAGGGGACAGATACGCAGTATTTT.

This clone has only one observation. The chain joins TRBV10-3 to TRBJ2-5; a possible D gene is TRBD1 (6 bases). The CDR3 sequence is 17 residues long. Germline V gene sequence: CDR1 ENHRY, CDR2 SYGVKD. The V end lost 8 bases, the J end lost 1 base, and 23 bases lay between the germline ends. CDR3 protein: CAISTALQGKGQETQYF. CDR3 nucleotide sequence: TGTGCCATCTCAACTGCCTTACAGGGAAAGGGCCAAGAGACCCAGTACTTC.

The chain has TRBV6-1 and TRBJ1-2, with 9 bases identical to TRBD1. This CDR3 comprises 15 residues. Germline V CDR1 and CDR2: MNHNS, SASEGT. Unmatched junction bases numbered 8, after V lost 3 bases and J lost 6 bases. The CDR3 sequence is CASSERDRVRDGYTF. Written as DNA, the CDR3 is TGTGCCAGCAGTGAGAGGGACAGGGTTAGGGATGGCTACACCTTC.

The rearrangement uses TRBV19 and TRBJ2-7; TRBD1 agrees at 8 bases. The J segment lost 3 bases and the V segment lost 10 bases, leaving 20 bases of the junction unmatched. CDR3 length: 17 residues. Germline-derived CDR1 and CDR2 are LNHDA and SQIVND (reference sequence). This CDR3 reads CATSKGQGGRVNYEQYF. DNA for the CDR3: TGTGCCACCTCTAAAGGACAGGGTGGTCGGGTGAACTACGAGCAGTACTTC.

The chain combines TRBV6-6 with TRBJ2-4; no firm D call. This CDR3 is 11 amino acids long. The V end lost 2 bases, the J end lost 7 bases, and 3 bases lay between the germline ends. In germline, CDR1 is MNHNY, CDR2 SVGAGI (reference sequence). In nucleotides, the CDR3 is TGTGCCAGCAGTTACCCGAACATTCAGTACTTC. Protein product: CASSYPNIQYF.

The genes are TRBV3-1 (or the pseudogene TRBV3-2) and TRBJ2-1, with TRBD2 matching over 13 bases. This CDR3 has 17 residues. CDR1 is LGHDT, CDR2 YNNKEL, per germline (reference sequence). V lost 1 base, J lost 8 bases, and 8 bases stayed unmatched. The CDR3 sequence is CASSQGTSGRAVYEQFF. Written as DNA, the CDR3 is TGTGCCAGCAGCCAAGGAACTAGCGGGAGGGCGGTTTATGAGCAGTTCTTC.

This clone was observed a single time. The chain recombines TRBV6-5 with TRBJ2-1, with D maybe TRBD2 (6 bases). V lost 0 bases and J lost 8, with 14 bases in between. The CDR3 covers 15 residues. The germline V gene has CDR1 MNHEY and CDR2 SVGAGI. In DNA, the CDR3 is TGTGCCAGCAGTTACTCCGGACCCCCGGGGGATGAGCAGTTCTTC. Protein: CASSYSGPPGDEQFF.

This clone was seen a single time. V usage is TRBV6-5 and J usage is TRBJ1-4; 7 bases align to TRBD1. Germline values: CDR1 MNHEY, CDR2 SVGAGI. This CDR3 has 15 residues. The trim removed 9 bases at V and 8 bases at J, leaving 15 bases unmatched. The CDR3 loop is CASSGTGVVSEKLFF. As DNA, the CDR3 is TGTGCCAGTTCCGGTACAGGGGTCGTAAGCGAAAAACTGTTTTTT.

This chain connects TRBV25-1 to TRBJ1-5, with D hard to call. Trimming shortened V by 4 bases and J by 7 bases, and 8 bases separated the two germline ends. CDR3 length: 12 residues. CDR1 MGHDK and CDR2 SYGVNS come from the germline V gene. For the CDR3, the DNA is TGTGCCAGCAGTGGATCCGGGCAGCCCCAGCATTTT. Its protein product is CASSGSGQPQHF.

In the case of this clone: Other DNA variants within this sample encode the same CDR3. The rearrangement joins TRBV5-4 to TRBJ1-5; tentatively, D is TRBD1 (6 bases). This CDR3 is 14 amino acids long. V shed 2 bases and J shed 4 bases, with 10 bases lying between them. Germline CDR1 SGHNT, CDR2 YYREEE (reference sequence). The CDR3 DNA sequence: TGTGCCAGCAGCTTAGGGGGAAATAATCAGCCCCAGCATTTT. It codes for CASSLGGNNQPQHF.

This clone was found once. The V gene is TRBV11-2, the J gene TRBJ2-1; 9 nucleotides match TRBD2. This CDR3 comprises 15 residues. Unmatched junction bases numbered 6, after V lost 2 bases and J lost 7 bases. Germline lookup yields CDR1 SGHAT and CDR2 FQNNGV. CDR3 region: CASSLTRGGANEQFF. The CDR3 region has the DNA TGTGCCAGCAGCTTAACCCGCGGGGGGGCGAATGAGCAGTTCTTC.

CDR3 coding DNA: TGCGCCAGCCGACCGGCCTCCGGAGACCAAGAGACCCAGTACTTC. This sequence encodes CASRPASGDQETQYF. The chain combines TRBV5-1 with TRBJ2-5; D remains ambiguous. The CDR3 loop spans 15 amino acids. Germline V gene sequence: CDR1 SGHRS, CDR2 YFSETQ. The ends were cut back, 7 bases at V and 0 bases at J, with 16 bases in the middle.

V and J are TRBV4-2 and TRBJ2-3; 14 nucleotides agree with TRBD2. J lost 1 base, V lost 4 bases, and 1 base had no gene match. Germline CDR1 and CDR2: LGHNA and YNFKEQ. This CDR3 comprises 16 residues. CDR3 amino acids: CASSLGLAGGTDTQYF. DNA of the CDR3: TGTGCCAGCAGCCTGGGACTAGCGGGAGGCACAGATACGCAGTATTTT.

The rearrangement joins TRBV13 to TRBJ1-1; perhaps TRBD1 as D (6 bases). V was trimmed by 5 bases and J by 3 bases, leaving 13 bases between them. In germline, CDR1 is PRHDT, CDR2 FYEKMQ (reference sequence). The CDR3 contains 14 residues. The CDR3 loop is CASSDGQRYTEAFF. CDR3 nucleotides: TGTGCCAGCAGCGATGGACAGAGATACACTGAAGCTTTCTTT.

This chain links TRBV9 with TRBJ2-6; 8 nucleotides match TRBD1. Germline CDR1 is SGDLS and CDR2 is YYNGEE. V shed 3 bases, J shed 1 base, and the junction held 9 bases outside the gene matches. The length of the CDR3 is 18 residues. The CDR3 here is CASSDPGTGLSGANVLTF. Here the CDR3 DNA reads TGTGCCAGCAGCGATCCCGGGACAGGCTTGTCTGGGGCCAACGTCCTGACTTTC.

This chain connects TRBV7-2 to TRBJ1-1; D ambiguous. The V end was cut by 6 bases, the J end by 5 bases, with 16 bases between. Germline assignment: CDR1 SGHTA and CDR2 FQGNSA. This CDR3 contains 14 residues. The CDR3 DNA follows: TGTGCCAGCAGTGACACGGGGTTCGGAACTGAAGCTTTCTTT. It codes for CASSDTGFGTEAFF.

The chain carries TRBV10-2 and TRBJ1-4; D may be TRBD1 (5 bases). Deletions cut 6 bases from V and 5 bases from J, with 13 bases between. CDR1 is WSHSY, CDR2 SAAADI, per germline. The CDR3 has 14 amino acids. DNA for the CDR3: TGCGCCAGCAGACCAGGGTACGGGAATGAAAAACTGTTTTTT. Its protein is CASRPGYGNEKLFF.

V is TRBV7-8 and J is TRBJ2-7; 8 nucleotides line up with TRBD2. This CDR3 is 19 amino acids long. The junction had 15 bases not matched to a gene; V was cut back by 1 base and J by 1 base. The germline V gene encodes CDR1 SGHVS and CDR2 FQNEAQ. The CDR3 spells CASSLEVSSSGGLSYEQYV. In DNA, the CDR3 is TGTGCCAGCAGCTTAGAGGTTTCTTCAAGCGGGGGCCTTTCCTACGAGCAGTACGTC.

V is TRBV5-5 and J is TRBJ1-1; D not certain. CDR1 SGHKS and CDR2 YYEKEE come from the germline V gene (reference sequence). V was shortened by 0 bases and J by 4 bases, with 10 bases between the two germline ends. The CDR3 is 14 amino acids. The CDR3 region is CASSLEAGSTEAFF. The CDR3 nucleotides are TGTGCCAGCAGCTTGGAGGCGGGAAGCACTGAAGCTTTCTTT. The full variable domain, in which reference TRBV5-5 and TRBJ1-1 provide the parts outside the CDR3, is DAGVTQSPTHLIKTRGQQVTLRCSPISGHKSVSWYQQVLGQGPQFIFQYYEKEERGRGNFPDRFSARQFPNYSSELNVNALLLGDSALYLCASSLEAGSTEAFFGQGTRLTVV.

V is TRBV27 and J is TRBJ2-3; possible D gene TRBD2, 5 bases. The CDR3 length is 15 residues. The germline V gene encodes CDR1 MNHEY and CDR2 SMNVEV (reference sequence). Trimming stripped 6 bases from V and 2 bases from J, with 15 bases between. The CDR3 nucleotides are TGTGCCAGCAGCGTCGGGGTAACGGCCACAGATACGCAGTATTTT. Protein product: CASSVGVTATDTQYF.